Given below is one T cell receptor (beta chain) in context. What it binds is unknown. This sample was included in a study of T cell repertoires in cytomegalovirus infection. Whole-study results and caveats: HLA-C-restricted, CMV-specific TCR beta clonotypes were dominant ex vivo.

TCRdb re-derived calls from the reads in MiXCR, one entry per CDR3 protein. The sample lists about 830,000 distinct CDR3 sequences, around a third occurring once. The CDR3 runs 14 residues. CDR1 SEHNR and CDR2 FQNEAQ come from the germline V gene (reference sequence). V dropped 3 bases and J dropped 5 bases, with 13 bases sitting between them. The clonotype comes from a human donor in good health (CMV status not recorded). Some clones in this sample may be carry-over from other donors' samples. Here the sequenced sample was cultured CD8+ T cells from PBMCs, taken from culture after CMV antigen stimulation. V is TRBV7-9 and J is TRBJ1-1; D possibly corresponds to TRBD1 (6 bases). Written as DNA, the CDR3 is TGTGCCAGCAGCTTCCGGGGGGCTAGTACTGAAGCTTTCTTT. Its protein product is CASSFRGASTEAFF.